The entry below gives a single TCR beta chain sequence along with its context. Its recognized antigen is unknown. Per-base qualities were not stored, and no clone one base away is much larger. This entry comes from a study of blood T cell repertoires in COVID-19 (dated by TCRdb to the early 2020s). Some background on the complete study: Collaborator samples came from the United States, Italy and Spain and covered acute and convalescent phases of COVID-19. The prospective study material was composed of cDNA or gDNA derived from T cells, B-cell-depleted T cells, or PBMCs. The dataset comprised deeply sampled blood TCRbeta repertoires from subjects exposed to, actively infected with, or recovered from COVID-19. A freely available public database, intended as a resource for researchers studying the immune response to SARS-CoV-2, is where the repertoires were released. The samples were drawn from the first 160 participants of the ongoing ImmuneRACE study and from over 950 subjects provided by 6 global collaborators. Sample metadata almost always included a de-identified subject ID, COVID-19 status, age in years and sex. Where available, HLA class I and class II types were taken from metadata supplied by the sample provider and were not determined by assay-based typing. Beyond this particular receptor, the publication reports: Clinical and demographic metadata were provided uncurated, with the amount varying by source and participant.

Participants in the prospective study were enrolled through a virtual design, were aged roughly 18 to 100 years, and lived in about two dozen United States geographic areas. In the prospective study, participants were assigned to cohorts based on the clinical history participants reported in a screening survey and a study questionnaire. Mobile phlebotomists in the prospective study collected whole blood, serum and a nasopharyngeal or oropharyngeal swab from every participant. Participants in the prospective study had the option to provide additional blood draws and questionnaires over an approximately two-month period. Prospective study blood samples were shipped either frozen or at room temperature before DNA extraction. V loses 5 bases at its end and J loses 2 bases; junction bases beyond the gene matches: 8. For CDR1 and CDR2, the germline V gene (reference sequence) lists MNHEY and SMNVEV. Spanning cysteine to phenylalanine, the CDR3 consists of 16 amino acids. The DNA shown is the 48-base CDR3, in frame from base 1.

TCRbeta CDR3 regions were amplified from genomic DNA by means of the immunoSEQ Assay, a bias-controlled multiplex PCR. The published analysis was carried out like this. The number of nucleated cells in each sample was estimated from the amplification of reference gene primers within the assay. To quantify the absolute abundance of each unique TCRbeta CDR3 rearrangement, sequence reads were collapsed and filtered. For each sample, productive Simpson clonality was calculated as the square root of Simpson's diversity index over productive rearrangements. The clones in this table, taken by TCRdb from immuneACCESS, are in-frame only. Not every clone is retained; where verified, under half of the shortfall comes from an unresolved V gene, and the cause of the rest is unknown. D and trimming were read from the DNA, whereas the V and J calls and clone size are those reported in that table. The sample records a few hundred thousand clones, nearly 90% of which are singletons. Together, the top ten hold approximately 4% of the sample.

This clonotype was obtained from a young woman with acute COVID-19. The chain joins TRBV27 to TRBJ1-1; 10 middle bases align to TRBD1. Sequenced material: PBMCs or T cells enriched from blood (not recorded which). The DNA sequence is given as TGTGCCAGCAGTCCCTGGACAGGGGGGGGAAACACTGAAGCTTTCTTT. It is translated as CASSPWTGGGNTEAFF.